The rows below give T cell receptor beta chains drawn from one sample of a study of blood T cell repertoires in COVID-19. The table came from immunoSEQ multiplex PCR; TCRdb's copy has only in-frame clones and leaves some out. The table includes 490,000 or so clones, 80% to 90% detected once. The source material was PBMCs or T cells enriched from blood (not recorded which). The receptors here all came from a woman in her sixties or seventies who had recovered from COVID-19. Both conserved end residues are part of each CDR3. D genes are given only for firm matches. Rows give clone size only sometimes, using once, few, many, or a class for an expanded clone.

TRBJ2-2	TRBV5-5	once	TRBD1	CASSLQGAGTGELFF	TGTGCCAGCAGCCTACAGGGGGCGGGCACCGGGGAGCTGTTTTTT
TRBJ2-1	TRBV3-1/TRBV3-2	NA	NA	CASSSLSYNEQFF	TGTGCCAGCAGCTCCCTCTCCTACAATGAGCAGTTCTTC
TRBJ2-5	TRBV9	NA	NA	CASSVGVGQPTETQYF	TGTGCCAGCAGCGTTGGGGTGGGGCAACCTACCGAGACCCAGTACTTC
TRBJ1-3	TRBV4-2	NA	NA	CASSPQVEGLGGNTIYF	TGTGCCAGCAGCCCCCAGGTGGAGGGCCTGGGGGGAAACACCATATATTTT
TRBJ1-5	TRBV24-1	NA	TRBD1	CATSDAKGQTNQPQHF	TGTGCCACCAGTGATGCGAAGGGACAGACCAATCAGCCCCAGCATTTT
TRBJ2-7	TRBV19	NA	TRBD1	CASSKDREREQYF	TGTGCCAGTAGTAAGGACAGGGAGCGGGAGCAGTACTTC
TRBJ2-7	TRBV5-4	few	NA	CASSAGTDYEQYF	TGTGCCAGCAGCGCCGGGACTGACTACGAGCAGTACTTC
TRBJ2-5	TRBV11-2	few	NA	CASSPRGSQGAETQYF	TGTGCCAGCAGCCCTCGAGGGAGCCAAGGTGCAGAGACCCAGTACTTC
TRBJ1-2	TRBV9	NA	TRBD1	CASSVGDRGYYGYTF	TGTGCCAGCAGCGTAGGGGACAGGGGTTACTATGGCTACACCTTC
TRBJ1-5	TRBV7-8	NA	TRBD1	CASSSSPGQGGINQPQHF	TGTGCCAGCAGCTCCTCCCCCGGACAGGGGGGGATCAATCAGCCCCAGCATTTT
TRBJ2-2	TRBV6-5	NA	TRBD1	CASRGDRGGTGELFF	TGTGCCAGCAGAGGGGACAGGGGAGGAACCGGGGAGCTGTTTTTT
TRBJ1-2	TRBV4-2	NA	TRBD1	CASSQSGQEIYGYTF	TGTGCCAGCAGCCAATCGGGACAGGAAATCTATGGCTACACCTTC
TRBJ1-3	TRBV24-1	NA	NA	CATSDRSGNTIYF	TGTGCCACCAGTGACCGCTCTGGAAACACCATATATTTT
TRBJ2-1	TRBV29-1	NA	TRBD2	CSVPAGEEQFF	TGCAGCGTTCCAGCGGGGGAAGAGCAGTTCTTC
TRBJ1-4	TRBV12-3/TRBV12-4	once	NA	CASCASGAKLFF	TGTGCCAGTTGCGCATCAGGGGCAAAACTGTTTTTT
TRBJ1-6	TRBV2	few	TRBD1	CASSWDRGNNSPLHF	TGTGCCAGCAGTTGGGACAGGGGAAATAATTCACCCCTCCACTTT
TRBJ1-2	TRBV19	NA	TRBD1	CASSVFSGGARKNYGYTF	TGTGCCAGTAGCGTATTTTCAGGGGGCGCGAGGAAGAACTATGGCTACACCTTC
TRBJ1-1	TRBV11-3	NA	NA	CASSLGLPNTEAFF	TGTGCCAGCAGCTTAGGACTGCCGAACACTGAAGCTTTCTTT